These 21 T cell receptor beta chains were sequenced from one sample in a study of cytomegalovirus exposure and HLA in healthy donors. It was with 60 Vbeta and 13 Jbeta primers that the PCR ran. Produced via immunoSEQ multiplex PCR; TCRdb's table is partial and in-frame only. The table for this sample gives around 74,000 clones. Sample: PBMCs. The receptors here all came from a man between 45 and 60 years old in good health and CMV-seropositive.

The rearrangement links TRBV4-1 to TRBJ2-5; 11 nucleotides agree with TRBD1. With 4 bases clipped from V and 2 bases from J, the junction kept 3 bases outside the gene matches. The CDR3 loop spans 15 amino acids. Germline CDR1 reads MGHRA; CDR2 reads YSYEKL. The CDR3 nucleotides are TGCGCCAGCAGCCCCCGGGACAGGGGGCAAGAGACCCAGTACTTC. As protein: CASSPRDRGQETQYF.

V and J are TRBV18 and TRBJ1-4, with D possibly matching TRBD1 (6 bases). The germline CDR1 and CDR2 sequences are KGHSH and LQKENI. The CDR3 is made up of 15 amino acids. V lost 3 bases and J lost 0, with 8 bases in between. The CDR3 region has the DNA TGTGCCAGCTCACCGGGACATACAACTAATGAAAAACTGTTTTTT. The encoded protein is CASSPGHTTNEKLFF.

This sequence joins TRBV2 and TRBJ1-5; a weak D match, TRBD1 (6 bases). CDR1 is SNHLY and CDR2 is FYNNEI in the germline V gene. Trimming removed 8 bases from V and 2 bases from J, with 10 bases in between. This CDR3 is built from 13 residues. CDR3: CASGRQGNQPQHF. CDR3 in DNA: TGTGCCAGCGGGAGACAGGGCAATCAGCCCCAGCATTTT.

The genes are TRBV5-1 and TRBJ2-3; 7 bases match TRBD1. The J segment lost 1 base and the V segment lost 4 bases, leaving 3 bases of the junction unmatched. The CDR3 is 14 amino acids. Germline CDR1 reads SGHRS; CDR2 reads YFSETQ. The chain's CDR3 is CASSRGQGTDTQYF. In DNA form, the CDR3 reads TGCGCCAGCAGCAGAGGACAGGGCACAGATACGCAGTATTTT. Looking up the rest from reference TRBV5-1 and TRBJ2-3 gives the full variable domain: KAGVTQTPRYLIKTRGQQVTLSCSPISGHRSVSWYQQTPGQGLQFLFEYFSETQRNKGNFPGRFSGRQFSNSRSEMNVSTLELGDSALYLCASSRGQGTDTQYFGPGTRLTVL.

With respect to this clone: One junction end does not reproduce the germline sequence, and a read error may be involved. The chain joins TRBV9 to TRBJ2-1, with D tentatively TRBD2 (5 bases). CDR1 is SGDLS, CDR2 YYNGEE, per germline. The CDR3 consists of 16 residues. Here the CDR3 DNA reads TGTGCCAGCAGCGTAGACTCATCTAGCTCCGACAATGAGCAGTTCTTC. This gives the protein CASSVDSSSSDNEQFF.

This rearrangement joins TRBV9 to TRBJ2-2; a weak D match, TRBD2 (5 bases). V was pared by 2 bases and J by 0 bases, with 8 bases between. Germline V gene data show CDR1 as SGDLS and CDR2 as YYNGEE. This CDR3 comprises 15 residues. CDR3 residues: CASSVRGSNTGELFF. Here the CDR3 DNA reads TGTGCCAGCAGCGTGAGAGGGTCGAACACCGGGGAGCTGTTTTTT.

This chain joins TRBV6-6 and TRBJ1-2; TRBD1 matches 8 bases. After removal of 5 bases from V and 5 bases from J, the junction contained 4 bases not matched to a gene. CDR3 length equals 13 residues. The germline CDR1 and CDR2 sequences are MNHNY and SVGAGI (reference sequence). The CDR3 DNA reads as TGTGCCAGCAGTGAGACAGGGGAATATGGCTACACCTTC. Translation gives CASSETGEYGYTF.

The chain joins TRBV28 to TRBJ2-5; TRBD2 matches at 9 bases. CDR3 length: 15 residues. Germline trimming cut 6 bases from V and 2 bases from J; bases unmatched to any gene: 7. Germline values: CDR1 MDHEN, CDR2 SYDVKM. CDR3 nucleotides: TGTGCCAGCAGGGGGGCGGGAGGGCGACAAGAGACCCAGTACTTC. The encoded protein is CASRGAGGRQETQYF.

The rearrangement links TRBV5-6 to TRBJ1-5; tentatively, D is TRBD1 (5 bases). The CDR3 has 15 amino acids. Deletions cut 3 bases from V and 5 bases from J, with 15 bases between. Germline assignment: CDR1 SGHDT and CDR2 YYEEEE. The CDR3 DNA sequence: TGTGCCAGCAGCTCGGGGGTGGGTTGGGATCAGCCCCAGCATTTT. As protein: CASSSGVGWDQPQHF.

The chain carries TRBV15 and TRBJ2-2, with a weak D call TRBD1 (8 bases). V was shortened by 4 bases and J by 5 bases, with 11 bases between the two germline ends. The CDR3 totals 14 residues. The germline CDR1 and CDR2 sequences are LNHNV and YYDKDF (reference sequence). The CDR3 nucleotides read TGTGCCACCAGCAACAGGGGGGGGACCGGGGAGCTGTTTTTT. The encoded protein is CATSNRGGTGELFF.

The CDR3 DNA follows: TGCGCCAGCAGCCAGAGACTCCTAGGGGGCCAAGAGACCCAGTACTTC. This sequence encodes CASSQRLLGGQETQYF. This chain joins TRBV4-1 and TRBJ2-5; TRBD1 is a possible D gene (6 bases). The germline V gene has CDR1 MGHRA and CDR2 YSYEKL. The CDR3 covers 16 residues. V shed 3 bases and J shed 1 base, with 15 bases lying between them.

The V gene is TRBV19, the J gene TRBJ1-5; 7 bases are a match to TRBD1. The CDR3 runs 16 residues. Germline V gene lookup returns CDR1 LNHDA and CDR2 SQIVND (reference sequence). Trimming took 3 bases from V and 2 from J; bases not matched to a gene: 7. The CDR3 here is CASSIAGQAGNQPQHF. In nucleotides, the CDR3 is TGTGCCAGTAGTATTGCAGGACAGGCGGGCAATCAGCCCCAGCATTTT.

This rearrangement joins TRBV9 to TRBJ2-3, with D possibly TRBD2 on 6 matching bases. This CDR3 has 14 residues. V lost 0 bases and J lost 5, with 10 bases in between. Germline V lookup: CDR1 SGDLS, CDR2 YYNGEE. In DNA, the CDR3 is TGTGCCAGCAGCGTAGGACTAGATCTAGATACGCAGTATTTT. This translates into CASSVGLDLDTQYF.

The DNA for the CDR3 is TGTGCCAGCAGTGAAATCGGACAGGGATTCAATGAGCAGTTCTTC. The encoded protein is CASSEIGQGFNEQFF. The chain has TRBV6-1 and TRBJ2-1; the match to TRBD1 covers 8 bases. The J segment lost 6 bases and the V segment lost 2 bases, leaving 6 bases of the junction unmatched. The CDR3 length is 15 residues. Germline V gene data show CDR1 as MNHNS and CDR2 as SASEGT.

The J gene is TRBJ1-2, the V gene TRBV6-5, with 9 nucleotides matching TRBD1. This CDR3 is 14 amino acids long. Germline lookup yields CDR1 MNHEY and CDR2 SVGAGI. The V segment lost 5 bases and the J segment 5 bases; nucleotides outside the gene matches: 6. CDR3 in DNA: TGTGCCAGCAGTCAAGGGGACAGGGCTTATGGCTACACCTTC. Encoded protein: CASSQGDRAYGYTF.

This chain connects TRBV2 to TRBJ2-7; unclear D gene. V was shortened by 3 bases and J by 1 base, with 7 bases between the two germline ends. The germline CDR1 and CDR2 sequences are SNHLY and FYNNEI. This CDR3 contains 13 residues. Here the CDR3 reads CASSEWRSYEQYF. The CDR3 DNA follows: TGTGCCAGCAGTGAGTGGAGATCCTACGAGCAGTACTTC.

The J gene is TRBJ1-2, the V gene TRBV2; D possibly corresponds to TRBD1 (6 bases). Germline-derived CDR1 and CDR2 are SNHLY and FYNNEI. V was trimmed by 8 bases and J by 0 bases, leaving 16 bases between them. The CDR3 sequence is 15 residues long. The CDR3 bases are TGTGCCAGCGGGACAAACCCATTCTCTAACTATGGCTACACCTTC. Translation: CASGTNPFSNYGYTF.

The V call is TRBV10-3, the J call TRBJ2-7, with 10 bases matching TRBD2. The CDR3 sequence is 15 residues long. CDR1 and CDR2 from the germline V gene are ENHRY and SYGVKD. The J segment lost 4 bases and the V segment lost 6 bases, leaving 9 bases of the junction unmatched. The CDR3 DNA reads as TGTGCCATCAGCCCTGGACTAGCGGATAGATACGAGCAGTACTTC. Its protein is CAISPGLADRYEQYF.

The chain joins TRBV28 to TRBJ2-7; the D gene is possibly TRBD1 (6 bases). The V and J ends lost 6 bases and 0 bases respectively, with 15 bases between them. There are 15 residues in the CDR3. Germline V lookup: CDR1 MDHEN, CDR2 SYDVKM. CDR3 bases: TGTGCCAGCAGCCCCAGGGGTCTCTCCTCCTACGAGCAGTACTTC. Translation: CASSPRGLSSYEQYF.

The chain links TRBV5-1 to TRBJ2-5, with 7 bases lining up with TRBD1. This CDR3 has 15 amino acids. Germline V gives CDR1 SGHRS, CDR2 YFSETQ. V trimming: 1 base; J trimming: 1 base; junction bases outside the gene matches: 4. The CDR3 sequence: CASSLNRGSQETQYF. The CDR3 DNA reads as TGCGCCAGCAGCTTGAACAGGGGATCCCAAGAGACCCAGTACTTC. Based on the CDR3 plus reference TRBV5-1 and TRBJ2-5, the full variable domain is KAGVTQTPRYLIKTRGQQVTLSCSPISGHRSVSWYQQTPGQGLQFLFEYFSETQRNKGNFPGRFSGRQFSNSRSEMNVSTLELGDSALYLCASSLNRGSQETQYFGPGTRLLVL.

The rearrangement links TRBV9 to TRBJ1-1; tentatively, D is TRBD1 (5 bases). The germline CDR1 and CDR2 sequences are SGDLS and YYNGEE. The CDR3 contains 15 residues. V lost 4 bases to trimming and J lost 6 bases, with 19 bases between them. CDR3 DNA sequence: TGTGCCAGCAGCCCGCTTGGAGGGGCGATGTCTGAAGCTTTCTTT. It codes for CASSPLGGAMSEAFF.